Shown below are 18 T cell receptor beta chains from a single sample sequenced in a study of blood T cell repertoires in COVID-19. Repertoires were generated with immunoSEQ multiplex PCR, while TCRdb's copy carries only in-frame clones and drops some. The sample yields around 400,000 clones, roughly four fifths seen once. Sequenced sample: PBMCs or T cells enriched from blood (not recorded which). Receptors originate from a woman aged 45-59 years who had recovered from COVID-19.

On this clone: Other nucleotide sequences in the sample specify the same CDR3. The gene calls are TRBV6-5 and TRBJ1-1, with D possibly matching TRBD1 (6 bases). V lost 8 bases and J 4 bases, leaving 11 bases between the germline ends. Germline CDR1 reads MNHEY; CDR2 reads SVGAGI. The CDR3 is 12 residues long. The CDR3 sequence: CASSIGGTEAFF. DNA for the CDR3: TGTGCCAGCTCCATAGGGGGCACTGAAGCTTTCTTT.

This clone was seen only a few times. The chain joins TRBV5-5 to TRBJ1-5; 7 positions match TRBD1. Trimming cost V 1 base and J 4 bases; bases outside gene matches: 5. CDR3 length equals 15 residues. CDR1 and CDR2 (germline): SGHKS, YYEKEE (reference sequence). The CDR3 nucleotides read TGTGCCAGCAGCTTGACGGGACAGTCGAATCAGCCCCAGCATTTT. Translation gives CASSLTGQSNQPQHF.

About this clone itself: The junction does not match germline at one end; this may be a read error. The chain employs TRBV7-7 and TRBJ2-5, with TRBD2 matching over 10 bases. Looked up from germline, CDR1 is SSHAT and CDR2 is FNYEAQ (reference sequence). There are 15 residues in the CDR3. Written as DNA, the CDR3 is TGTGCTAGCAGCCCCCGGACTAGCGGCGCTGGGGGCCAGTACTTC. Encoded protein: CASSPRTSGAGGQYF.

J is TRBJ2-7 and V is TRBV11-3; D is uncertain. CDR1 and CDR2 from the germline V gene are SGHNT and YENEEA. V dropped 3 bases and J dropped 4 bases, with 13 bases sitting between them. This CDR3 comprises 14 residues. CDR3 sequence reads: CASSFKAGSYEQYF. The CDR3 DNA is TGTGCCAGCAGCTTTAAGGCAGGCTCTTACGAGCAGTACTTC.

V and J are TRBV19 and TRBJ1-2, with 11 bases aligning to TRBD1. CDR1 and CDR2 from the germline V gene are LNHDA and SQIVND (reference sequence). This CDR3 is 13 amino acids long. Trimming took 9 bases from V and 7 from J; bases not matched to a gene: 7. CDR3 DNA: TGTGCCAGCGGGGACAGGGGGGCTGGTGGCTACACCTTC. As protein: CASGDRGAGGYTF.

The genes are TRBV9 and TRBJ2-3; D is perhaps TRBD1 (6 bases). The CDR3 spans 14 residues. Deletions cut 4 bases from V and 5 bases from J, with 14 bases between. From germline, CDR1 is SGDLS and CDR2 YYNGEE. The CDR3 nucleotides are TGTGCCAGCAGCCGTACCTCCAGGGGAGATACGCAGTATTTT. Translating gives CASSRTSRGDTQYF.

The table lists this clone with a few counts. This rearrangement joins TRBV5-1 to TRBJ1-1, with TRBD1 matching 10 bases. V was clipped by 3 bases and J by 5 bases; unmatched bases: 4. Looked up from germline, CDR1 is SGHRS and CDR2 is YFSETQ. The length of the CDR3 is 14 residues. The CDR3: CASSYRQGATEAFF. CDR3 bases: TGCGCCAGCAGCTATAGACAGGGGGCAACTGAAGCTTTCTTT.

This chain connects TRBV7-9 to TRBJ1-2; 12 bases fit TRBD1. The V and J ends lost 0 bases and 8 bases, in that order; junction bases with no gene match: 10. This CDR3 has 17 amino acids. Germline V gene sequence: CDR1 SEHNR, CDR2 FQNEAQ (reference sequence). CDR3 sequence (DNA): TGTGCCAGCAGCTTAGCCATTGTGGGACAGGGGGCACGGGGCTACACCTTC. It translates to CASSLAIVGQGARGYTF.

V gene TRBV2 combines with J gene TRBJ1-2, with D tentatively TRBD1 (5 bases). The CDR3 is 11 amino acids. The germline V and J ends were trimmed by 7 bases and 8 bases, with 11 bases remaining between them. Germline values: CDR1 SNHLY, CDR2 FYNNEI. The DNA for the CDR3 is TGTGCCAGCACAGGGTCAGAAGGCTACACCTTC. Encoded protein: CASTGSEGYTF.

The CDR3 protein is CASSLDGGPLYGYTF. The CDR3 region has the DNA TGTGCCAGCAGCCTTGATGGGGGCCCCCTCTATGGCTACACCTTC. The chain has TRBV11-2 and TRBJ1-2; D possibly corresponds to TRBD1 (6 bases). CDR1 is SGHAT, CDR2 FQNNGV, per germline. The germline V and J ends were trimmed by 5 bases and 4 bases, with 17 bases remaining between them. The length of the CDR3 is 15 residues.

This clone was seen once. The rearrangement joins TRBV29-1 to TRBJ1-4, with D possibly matching TRBD1 (6 bases). Trimming removed 0 bases from V and 10 bases from J, with 15 bases in between. Germline CDR1 and CDR2: SQVTM and ANQGSEA. The CDR3 loop spans 14 amino acids. CDR3 coding DNA: TGCAGCGTTGAAGAGGCAGGGGAAAAGCGAAAACTGTTTTTT. This translates into CSVEEAGEKRKLFF.

This rearrangement joins TRBV9 to TRBJ2-1, with TRBD2 matching over 10 bases. Germline assignment: CDR1 SGDLS and CDR2 YYNGEE. After removal of 3 bases from V and 7 bases from J, the junction contained 7 bases not matched to a gene. This CDR3 is 15 amino acids long. The CDR3 DNA follows: TGTGCCAGCAGCGCGCCGGGACTAGCGTTAAATGAGCAGTTCTTC. Protein product: CASSAPGLALNEQFF.

The rearrangement joins TRBV5-6 to TRBJ1-6; D possibly corresponds to TRBD1 (6 bases). CDR1 is SGHDT and CDR2 is YYEEEE in the germline V gene. This CDR3 has 15 residues. V was pared by 0 bases and J by 10 bases, with 14 bases between. The CDR3 DNA reads TGTGCCAGCAGCTTGGGGTCCCAGGGGAGCTCACCCCTCCACTTT. It specifies CASSLGSQGSSPLHF.

The CDR3 spells CSVGYGGDGKNIQYF. For the CDR3, the DNA is TGCAGCGTGGGGTACGGGGGTGATGGCAAAAACATTCAGTACTTC. V is TRBV29-1 and J is TRBJ2-4; D possibly corresponds to TRBD2 (6 bases). The CDR3 is 15 amino acids. Germline V CDR1 and CDR2: SQVTM, ANQGSEA. V gave up 6 bases and J gave up 3 bases, with 18 bases separating them.

The V and J genes are TRBV30 and TRBJ2-1; TRBD2 matches at 7 bases. J lost 6 bases, V lost 0 bases, and 5 bases had no gene match. Germline lookup yields CDR1 GTSNPN and CDR2 SVGIG (reference sequence). The CDR3 contains 14 residues. The CDR3 loop is CAWSVLLAGNEQFF. The CDR3 bases are TGTGCCTGGAGTGTTTTATTAGCGGGCAATGAGCAGTTCTTC.

This rearrangement joins TRBV9 to TRBJ1-3; 7 bases fit TRBD1. J gave up 4 bases and V 3 bases, and 7 bases lay outside the gene matches. The CDR3 loop spans 15 amino acids. Germline CDR1 and CDR2: SGDLS and YYNGEE. The CDR3: CASSATGTAGNTIYF. CDR3 coding DNA: TGTGCCAGCAGCGCGACAGGGACAGCCGGAAACACCATATATTTT.

The J gene is TRBJ2-5, the V gene TRBV6-1, with 9 bases identical to TRBD2. Germline CDR1 is MNHNS and CDR2 is SASEGT. The CDR3 has 17 residues. Unmatched junction bases numbered 6, after V lost 0 bases and J lost 1 base. For the CDR3, the DNA is TGTGCCAGCAGTGAAGCGTCAGCGGGAGGTTCCCAAGAGACCCAGTACTTC. Protein product: CASSEASAGGSQETQYF.

The CDR3 DNA reads as TGTGCCAGCAGTTCTATAGCGGGAATCTACAATGAGCAGTTCTTC. It codes for CASSSIAGIYNEQFF. The chain is built from TRBV28 and TRBJ2-1; 8 bases are a match to TRBD2. V lost 4 bases and J lost 3; bases outside the gene matches: 5. CDR3 length equals 15 residues. The V gene's germline CDR1 is MDHEN and CDR2 SYDVKM.